A single T cell receptor beta chain is shown here with its context. Antigen: not known. Trimming left V 6 bases short and J 4 bases short, with 18 bases between. The V gene's germline CDR1 is MNHNS and CDR2 SASEGT. The CDR3 extends over 15 amino acids. The sample comes from a study of shared clonotypes between healthy human individuals. Overall study results and limits: Generation probabilities of non-shared clonotypes were lower (relative to those shared by all four donors). Depth of sequencing was expected to influence donor clonotype sharing.

TCRdb keeps only in-frame clones here, not all; method: immunoSEQ multiplex PCR. The data show roughly 760,000 clones, roughly 70% seen once. The receptor comes from a woman aged 25-40 years in good health. The sequenced sample was memory CD4+ T cells sorted from blood. As for subset: CD45RA-negative fraction. The genes are TRBV6-1 and TRBJ1-1; D gene uncertain. The CDR3 DNA sequence: TGTGCCAGCAGGTTCGATGGAATGGGATCCACTGAAGCTTTCTTT. Its translation is CASRFDGMGSTEAFF.